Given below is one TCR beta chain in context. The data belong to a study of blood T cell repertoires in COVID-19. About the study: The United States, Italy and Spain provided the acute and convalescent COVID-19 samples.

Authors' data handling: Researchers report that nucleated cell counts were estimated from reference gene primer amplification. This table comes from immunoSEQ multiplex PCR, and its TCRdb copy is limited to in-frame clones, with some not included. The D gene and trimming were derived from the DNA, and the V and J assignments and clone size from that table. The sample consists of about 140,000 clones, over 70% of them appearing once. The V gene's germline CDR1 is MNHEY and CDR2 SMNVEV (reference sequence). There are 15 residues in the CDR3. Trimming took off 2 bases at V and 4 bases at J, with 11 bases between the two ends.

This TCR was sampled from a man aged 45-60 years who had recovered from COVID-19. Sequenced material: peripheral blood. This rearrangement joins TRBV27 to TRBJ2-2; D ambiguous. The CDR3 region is CASSLTRPSTGELFF. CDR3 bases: TGTGCCAGCAGTTTAACGCGGCCTAGCACCGGGGAGCTGTTTTTT.